This is a list of T cell receptor beta chains from one sample in a study of graft-versus-host responses after intestinal transplantation. Repertoires were generated with immunoSEQ multiplex PCR, while TCRdb's copy carries only in-frame clones and drops some. The sample lists 100,000 or so clones; about 93% were seen once. These receptors have no known antigen. This specimen consisted of unstimulated CD4+ T cells sorted from spleen or lymph node cells, obtained before intestinal transplant. The receptors were sampled from a human donor who received an intestinal transplant. Both conserved end residues are part of each CDR3. A D gene is named only where the DNA matches it firmly. Size values are once, few and many counts, or a class for expanded clones, and some rows have none.

abundance: few; j_gene: TRBJ1-3; d_gene: -; v_gene: TRBV5-4; CDR3nt: TGTGCCAGCAGCTCGACAGTGACTGTTGACACCATATATTTT; CDR3aa: CASSSTVTVDTIYF
abundance: -; j_gene: TRBJ2-5; d_gene: -; v_gene: TRBV2; CDR3nt: TGTGCCAGCAGGAAGTCAGGGAAGGAGACCCAGTACTTC; CDR3aa: CASRKSGKETQYF
abundance: few; j_gene: TRBJ1-1; d_gene: -; v_gene: TRBV5-4; CDR3nt: TGTGCCAGCAGCCCTCAATTAGGGGTGAACACTGAAGCTTTCTTT; CDR3aa: CASSPQLGVNTEAFF
abundance: -; j_gene: TRBJ1-6; d_gene: -; v_gene: TRBV7-9; CDR3nt: TGTGCCAGCAGCTTATTTACAGGCAGCTCCTATAATTCACCCCTCCACTTT; CDR3aa: CASSLFTGSSYNSPLHF
abundance: -; j_gene: TRBJ2-2; d_gene: -; v_gene: TRBV7-7; CDR3nt: TGTGCCAGCAGTCGGACGACTCAGGGGACCGGGGAGCTGTTTTTT; CDR3aa: CASSRTTQGTGELFF
abundance: -; j_gene: TRBJ1-1; d_gene: TRBD1; v_gene: TRBV6-5; CDR3nt: TGTGCCAGCAGTGGAATACAGGGGGCTGCCACTGAAGCTTTCTTT; CDR3aa: CASSGIQGAATEAFF
abundance: -; j_gene: TRBJ2-3; d_gene: TRBD2; v_gene: TRBV4-3; CDR3nt: TGCGCCAGCAGCCAAGACCCCCCGGGTAGCGGGGTCACAGATACGCAGTATTTT; CDR3aa: CASSQDPPGSGVTDTQYF
abundance: -; j_gene: TRBJ2-1; d_gene: TRBD2; v_gene: TRBV19; CDR3nt: TGTGCCAGTAGTATAGTTTCCGGTTTAAGACTAGCGGGGGGTGAGCAGTTCTTC; CDR3aa: CASSIVSGLRLAGGEQFF
abundance: -; j_gene: TRBJ2-3; d_gene: -; v_gene: TRBV4-1; CDR3nt: TGCGCCAGCAGCCAAGGGGGAGTCGGTAGAGATACGCAGTATTTT; CDR3aa: CASSQGGVGRDTQYF
abundance: -; j_gene: TRBJ2-3; d_gene: TRBD2; v_gene: TRBV6-1; CDR3nt: TGTGCCAGCAGTGAACGAATAGAGTGGCGGGAGGTATCAGATACGCAGTATTTT; CDR3aa: CASSERIEWREVSDTQYF
abundance: -; j_gene: TRBJ1-1; d_gene: -; v_gene: TRBV5-6; CDR3nt: TGTGCCAGCAGCACGGGGGGGAACACTGAAGCTTTCTTT; CDR3aa: CASSTGGNTEAFF
abundance: -; j_gene: TRBJ1-3; d_gene: -; v_gene: TRBV7-7; CDR3nt: TGTGCCAGCAGCCCCTCGTCCTCTGGAAACACCATATATTTT; CDR3aa: CASSPSSSGNTIYF
abundance: -; j_gene: TRBJ1-1; d_gene: -; v_gene: TRBV4-2; CDR3nt: TGTGCCAGCAGATTCTTCGGAATAGGGGAATCTTTGAACACTGAAGCTTTCTTT; CDR3aa: CASRFFGIGESLNTEAFF
abundance: -; j_gene: TRBJ1-5; d_gene: -; v_gene: TRBV28; CDR3nt: TGTGCCAGCAGTCGTAGCAATCAGCCCCAGCATTTT; CDR3aa: CASSRSNQPQHF
abundance: -; j_gene: TRBJ2-2; d_gene: -; v_gene: TRBV5-1; CDR3nt: TGCGCCAGCAGCGCACGAGGACAGATCACCGGGGAGCTGTTTTTT; CDR3aa: CASSARGQITGELFF
abundance: -; j_gene: TRBJ1-3; d_gene: TRBD1; v_gene: TRBV4-1; CDR3nt: TGCGCCAGCAGCCAGCTACAGGGGGATTACTCTGGAAACACCATATATTTT; CDR3aa: CASSQLQGDYSGNTIYF
abundance: -; j_gene: TRBJ1-1; d_gene: TRBD1; v_gene: TRBV29-1; CDR3nt: TGCAGCGTTGAAAGACAGGGAAGCAAACAATTGGGCCCTGAAGCTTTCTTT; CDR3aa: CSVERQGSKQLGPEAFF
abundance: -; j_gene: TRBJ1-1; d_gene: -; v_gene: TRBV2; CDR3nt: TGTGCCAGCATGTACGACAGGCAGAACACTGAAGCTTTCTTT; CDR3aa: CASMYDRQNTEAFF
abundance: once; j_gene: TRBJ2-5; d_gene: TRBD1; v_gene: TRBV19; CDR3nt: TGTGCCAGCGAGGACAGGTTTCAAGAGACCCAGTACTTC; CDR3aa: CASEDRFQETQYF
abundance: -; j_gene: TRBJ2-1; d_gene: TRBD2; v_gene: TRBV4-1; CDR3nt: TGCGCCAGCAGCCAACAGCGGGGAGACAATGAGCAGTTCTTC; CDR3aa: CASSQQRGDNEQFF
abundance: -; j_gene: TRBJ2-2; d_gene: -; v_gene: TRBV30; CDR3nt: TGTGCCTGGAGTGCGTCCAGGGTAGGCACCGGGGAGCTGTTTTTT; CDR3aa: CAWSASRVGTGELFF
abundance: -; j_gene: TRBJ2-3; d_gene: TRBD2; v_gene: TRBV27; CDR3nt: TGTGCCAGCATGACTAGCGGCAATACGCAGTATTTT; CDR3aa: CASMTSGNTQYF
abundance: -; j_gene: TRBJ2-1; d_gene: TRBD2; v_gene: TRBV5-1; CDR3nt: TGCGCCAGCAGCTTCGGGACTAGCGGGGGGGCCAAGTCACTCTTC; CDR3aa: CASSFGTSGGAKSLF
abundance: -; j_gene: TRBJ1-1; d_gene: TRBD1; v_gene: TRBV15; CDR3nt: TGTGCCACCAGCGGACAGGGGGCAAGGGAGGAAGCTTTCTTT; CDR3aa: CATSGQGAREEAFF
abundance: -; j_gene: TRBJ1-5; d_gene: -; v_gene: TRBV4-3; CDR3nt: TGCGCCAGCAGCCAAGATCGGGAAAGCAATCAGCCCCAGCATTTT; CDR3aa: CASSQDRESNQPQHF
abundance: -; j_gene: TRBJ1-1; d_gene: -; v_gene: TRBV5-1; CDR3nt: TGCGCCAGCAGGCCCTGGACAGTAATGAACACTGAAGCTTTCTTT; CDR3aa: CASRPWTVMNTEAFF
abundance: -; j_gene: TRBJ2-1; d_gene: -; v_gene: TRBV28; CDR3nt: TGTGCCAGCAGTTTATACAGGAGCTCCTACAATGAGCAGTTCTTC; CDR3aa: CASSLYRSSYNEQFF
abundance: once; j_gene: TRBJ2-2; d_gene: TRBD2; v_gene: TRBV5-1; CDR3nt: TGCGCCAGCAGCTTGGGGGCCAGGAGCGGGGAGTCCGGGGAGCTGTTTTTT; CDR3aa: CASSLGARSGESGELFF
abundance: -; j_gene: TRBJ2-3; d_gene: TRBD1; v_gene: TRBV10-3; CDR3nt: TGTGCCATCAGGGACAGGCTGGCGGATACGCAGTATTTT; CDR3aa: CAIRDRLADTQYF
abundance: -; j_gene: TRBJ2-1; d_gene: -; v_gene: TRBV5-6; CDR3nt: TGTGCCAGCAGCTTGGGGTGGCAGTCTTACAATGAGCAGTTCTTC; CDR3aa: CASSLGWQSYNEQFF
abundance: -; j_gene: TRBJ2-2; d_gene: TRBD2; v_gene: TRBV19; CDR3nt: TGTGCCAGTAGCCGGGGAGGGCCGTACACCGGGGAGCTGTTTTTT; CDR3aa: CASSRGGPYTGELFF
abundance: -; j_gene: TRBJ2-7; d_gene: -; v_gene: TRBV6-5; CDR3nt: TGTGCCAGCAGTTACTCGGGGGGTGGCTACGAGCAGTACTTC; CDR3aa: CASSYSGGGYEQYF
abundance: -; j_gene: TRBJ1-6; d_gene: TRBD1; v_gene: TRBV4-1; CDR3nt: TGCGCCAGCAGCCTCCGGGACAGGATCTCCGAATCACCCCTCCACTTT; CDR3aa: CASSLRDRISESPLHF
abundance: once; j_gene: TRBJ1-2; d_gene: -; v_gene: TRBV20-1; CDR3nt: TGCAGTGCTTACAAATATGGCTACACCTTC; CDR3aa: CSAYKYGYTF
abundance: -; j_gene: TRBJ1-4; d_gene: -; v_gene: TRBV7-8; CDR3nt: TGTGCCAGCAGCTTAGGTCCAGGGGCTAACGAAAAACTGTTTTTT; CDR3aa: CASSLGPGANEKLFF
abundance: -; j_gene: TRBJ2-5; d_gene: -; v_gene: TRBV5-1; CDR3nt: TGCGCCAGCAAAGCGGGCCAAGAGACCCAGTACTTC; CDR3aa: CASKAGQETQYF
abundance: -; j_gene: TRBJ2-2; d_gene: -; v_gene: TRBV4-2; CDR3nt: TGTGCCAGCAGCTCGCTGGCGGGAATCACCGGGGAGCTGTTTTTT; CDR3aa: CASSSLAGITGELFF
abundance: once; j_gene: TRBJ2-7; d_gene: TRBD1; v_gene: TRBV25-1; CDR3nt: TGTGCCAGCAGTGAATCGGGGACAGGGGGGTACGAGCAGTACTTC; CDR3aa: CASSESGTGGYEQYF
abundance: -; j_gene: TRBJ1-5; d_gene: -; v_gene: TRBV6-1; CDR3nt: TGTGCCAGCAGTGAAGAAGCCGCGGTGCTTTATAGCAATCAGCCCCAGCATTTT; CDR3aa: CASSEEAAVLYSNQPQHF
abundance: -; j_gene: TRBJ1-2; d_gene: -; v_gene: TRBV5-1; CDR3nt: TGCGCCAGCACTGAGGGGGAGGGCTATGGCTACACCTTC; CDR3aa: CASTEGEGYGYTF